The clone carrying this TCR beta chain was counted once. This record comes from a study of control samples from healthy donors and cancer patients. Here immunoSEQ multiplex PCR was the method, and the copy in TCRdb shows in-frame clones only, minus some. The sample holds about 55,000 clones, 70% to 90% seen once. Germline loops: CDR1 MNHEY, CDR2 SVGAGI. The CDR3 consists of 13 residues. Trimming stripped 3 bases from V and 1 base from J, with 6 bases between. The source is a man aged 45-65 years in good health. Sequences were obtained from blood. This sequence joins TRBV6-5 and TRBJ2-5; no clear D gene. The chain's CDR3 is CASSYYSQETQYF. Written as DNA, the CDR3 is TGTGCCAGCAGTTATTACAGCCAAGAGACCCAGTACTTC.